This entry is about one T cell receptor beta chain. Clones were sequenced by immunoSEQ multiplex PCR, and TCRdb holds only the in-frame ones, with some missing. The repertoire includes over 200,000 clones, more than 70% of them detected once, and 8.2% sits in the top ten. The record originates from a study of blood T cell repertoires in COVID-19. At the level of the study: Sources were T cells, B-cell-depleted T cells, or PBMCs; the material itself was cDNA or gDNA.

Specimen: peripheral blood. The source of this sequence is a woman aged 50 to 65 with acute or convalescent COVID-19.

The CDR3, as DNA: TGTGCCAGCAGTTCCAGGGGAGATGAAAAACTGTTTTTT. Translated: CASSSRGDEKLFF. The chain uses TRBV27 and TRBJ1-4; D may be TRBD1 (6 bases). The CDR3 length is 13 residues. Germline CDR1 MNHEY, CDR2 SMNVEV (reference sequence). V dropped 4 bases and J dropped 6 bases, with 9 bases sitting between them.